The source of this T cell receptor beta chain is a study of pediatric ulcerative colitis. Germline CDR1 reads KGHSH; CDR2 reads LQKENI. V shed 3 bases and J shed 8 bases, with 14 bases lying between them. CDR3 size: 15 residues. Sequencing used immunoSEQ multiplex PCR; TCRdb keeps in-frame clones, though not all of them. This table has tens of thousands of clones, 75% to 90% appearing once. This clonotype was sampled from a boy younger than 18 who was a control in a study of pediatric ulcerative colitis. The chain is built from TRBV18 and TRBJ1-6; D perhaps matches TRBD1 (6 bases). What was sequenced was blood. This CDR3 is CASSPRTATDSPLHF. In DNA form, the CDR3 reads TGTGCCAGCTCACCGCGGACAGCCACAGATTCACCCCTCCACTTT. Supplemented by reference TRBV18 and TRBJ1-6, the full variable domain reads NAGVMQNPRHLVRRRGQEARLRCSPMKGHSHVYWYRQLPEEGLKFMVYLQKENIIDESGMPKERFSAEFPKEGPSILRIQQVVRGDSAAYFCASSPRTATDSPLHFGNGTRLTVT.